This TCR beta chain was captured by sequencing in a study of response to subunit inactivated influenza vaccine. Study observations and caveats: Authors suggested seasonal influenza vaccinations each recruit few new T cells.

Comments on this clonotype: Its antigen remains unidentified.

Using its own MiXCR run on the RT-PCR reads, TCRdb lists one record per CDR3 protein. There are 150,000 or so distinct CDR3 sequences in the sample; roughly a tenth occur only once, and around 12% lies in the top ten. Germline CDR1 reads SGHTA; CDR2 reads FQGTGA. There are 16 residues in the CDR3. Trimming took 1 base from V and 9 from J, leaving 19 bases between them. This clonotype was obtained from a man aged 45-65 years who received an inactivated influenza vaccine. Sequences were derived from non-naive T cells sorted from PBMCs, sampled about 40 days after vaccination. V is TRBV7-3 and J is TRBJ2-1, with a possible D match to TRBD2 (6 bases). In nucleotides, the CDR3 is TGTGCCAGCAGCTTAAATGCCGCAGGGACTCAGAGTGAGCAGTTCTTC. This encodes CASSLNAAGTQSEQFF.